The TCR beta chain described here comes from a study of PD-L1 blockade in urothelial cancer. Assay used: immunoSEQ multiplex PCR; TCRdb lists only in-frame clones, some missing. The table lists roughly 40,000 clones, around 83% of them singletons. J lost 1 base, V lost 0 bases, and 2 bases had no gene match. The CDR3 is made up of 15 amino acids. Germline CDR1 is SGHAT and CDR2 is FQNNGV. The chain couples TRBV11-2 to TRBJ2-7; 8 bases align to TRBD2. Sequences were derived from PBMCs, sampled around atezolizumab (anti-PD-L1) treatment. This clonotype was sampled from a man between 60 and 75 years old with urothelial cancer. The CDR3 is CASSLEAGGSYEQYF. CDR3 in DNA: TGTGCCAGCAGCTTAGAGGCGGGGGGATCCTACGAGCAGTACTTC.